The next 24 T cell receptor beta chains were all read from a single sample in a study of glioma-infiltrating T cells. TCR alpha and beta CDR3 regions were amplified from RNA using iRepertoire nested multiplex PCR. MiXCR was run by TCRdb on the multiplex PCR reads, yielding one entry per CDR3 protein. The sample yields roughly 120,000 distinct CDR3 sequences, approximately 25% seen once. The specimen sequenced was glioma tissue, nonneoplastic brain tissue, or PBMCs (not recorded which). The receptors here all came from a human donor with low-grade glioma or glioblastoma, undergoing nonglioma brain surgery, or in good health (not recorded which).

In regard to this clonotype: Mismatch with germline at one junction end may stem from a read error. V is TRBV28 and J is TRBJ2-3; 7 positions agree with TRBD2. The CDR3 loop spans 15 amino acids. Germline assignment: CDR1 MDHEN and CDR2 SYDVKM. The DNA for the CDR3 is TGTGCCAGCAGTTCCTCAATAGCGGGCACAGATACACAGTATTTT. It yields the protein CASSSSIAGTDTQYF. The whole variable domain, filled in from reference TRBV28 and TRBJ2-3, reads DVKVTQSSRYLVKRTGEKVFLECVQDMDHENMFWYRQDPGLGLRLIYFSYDVKMKEKGDIPEGYSVSREKKERFSLILESASTNQTSMYLCASSSSIAGTDTQYFGPGTRLTVL.

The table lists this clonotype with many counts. The CDR3 region has the DNA TGCAGTGCTAGAGATACCGGGACAGGGGCCTACAATGAGCAGTTCTTC. Translation gives CSARDTGTGAYNEQFF. V usage is TRBV20-1 and J usage is TRBJ2-1; 10 nucleotides align to TRBD1. In germline, CDR1 is DFQATT, CDR2 SNEGSKA (reference sequence). Trimming took 0 bases from V and 2 from J; bases not matched to a gene: 4. The CDR3 runs 16 residues.

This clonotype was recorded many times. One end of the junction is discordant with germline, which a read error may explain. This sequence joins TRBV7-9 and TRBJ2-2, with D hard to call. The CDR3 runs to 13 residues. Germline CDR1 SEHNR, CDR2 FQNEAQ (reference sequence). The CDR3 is CAGSFLSIGELFF. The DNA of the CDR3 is TGTGCCGGCAGCTTTCTCAGTATCGGGGAGCTGTTTTTT.

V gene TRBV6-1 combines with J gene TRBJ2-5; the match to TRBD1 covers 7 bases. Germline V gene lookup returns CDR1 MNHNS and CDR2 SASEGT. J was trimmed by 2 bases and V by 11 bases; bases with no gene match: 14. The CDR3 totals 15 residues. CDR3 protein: CAVSPTGLRQETQYF. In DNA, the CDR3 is TGTGCCGTCAGTCCGACAGGGTTGAGACAAGAGACCCAGTACTTC.

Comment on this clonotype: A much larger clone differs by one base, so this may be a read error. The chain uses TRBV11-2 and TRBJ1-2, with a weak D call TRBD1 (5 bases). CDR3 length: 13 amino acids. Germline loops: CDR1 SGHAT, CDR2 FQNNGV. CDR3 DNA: TGTGCCAGCGGAGACAGACCTAACTATGACTACACCTTC. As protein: CASGDRPNYDYTF. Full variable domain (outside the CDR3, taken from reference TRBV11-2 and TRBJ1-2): EAGVAQSPRYKIIEKRQSVAFWCNPISGHATLYWYQQILGQGPKLLIQFQNNGVVDDSQLPKDRFSAERLKGVDSTLKIQPAKLEDSAVYLCASGDRPNYDYTFGSGTRLTVV.

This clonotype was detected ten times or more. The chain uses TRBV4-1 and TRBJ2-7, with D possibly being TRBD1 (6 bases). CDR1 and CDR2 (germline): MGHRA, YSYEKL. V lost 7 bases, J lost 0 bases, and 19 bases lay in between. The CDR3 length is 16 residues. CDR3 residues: CASTHLWGPSSYEQYF. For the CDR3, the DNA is TGCGCCAGCACCCACCTCTGGGGGCCGAGCTCCTACGAGCAGTACTTC.

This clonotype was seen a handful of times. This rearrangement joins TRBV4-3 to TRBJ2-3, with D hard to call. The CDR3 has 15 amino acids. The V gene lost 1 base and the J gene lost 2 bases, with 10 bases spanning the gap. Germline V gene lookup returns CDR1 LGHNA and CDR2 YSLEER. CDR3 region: CASSQGTTITDTQYF. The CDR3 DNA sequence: TGCGCCAGCAGCCAAGGGACGACCATCACAGATACGCAGTATTTT.

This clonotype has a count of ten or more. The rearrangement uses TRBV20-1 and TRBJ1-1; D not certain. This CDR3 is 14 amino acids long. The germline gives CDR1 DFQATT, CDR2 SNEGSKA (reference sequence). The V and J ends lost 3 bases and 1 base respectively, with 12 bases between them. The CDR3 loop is CSASSGAPNTEAFF. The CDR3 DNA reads TGCAGTGCTAGTAGCGGTGCCCCGAACACTGAAGCTTTCTTT.

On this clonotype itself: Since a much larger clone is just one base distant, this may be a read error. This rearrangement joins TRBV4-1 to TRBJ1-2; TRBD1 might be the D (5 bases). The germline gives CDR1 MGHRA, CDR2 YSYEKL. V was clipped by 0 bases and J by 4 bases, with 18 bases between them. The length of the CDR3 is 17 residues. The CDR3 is CASSQDGGGGPGYGYTF. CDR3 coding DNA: TGCGCCAGCAGCCAAGATGGGGGGGGTGGGCCAGGCTATGGCTACACCTTC.

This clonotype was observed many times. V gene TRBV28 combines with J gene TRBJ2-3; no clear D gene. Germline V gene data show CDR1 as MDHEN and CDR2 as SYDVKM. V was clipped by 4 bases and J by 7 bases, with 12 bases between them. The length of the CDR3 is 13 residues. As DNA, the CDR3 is TGTGCCAGCAGTTCTACGAACCTACATACGCAGTATTTT. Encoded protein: CASSSTNLHTQYF.

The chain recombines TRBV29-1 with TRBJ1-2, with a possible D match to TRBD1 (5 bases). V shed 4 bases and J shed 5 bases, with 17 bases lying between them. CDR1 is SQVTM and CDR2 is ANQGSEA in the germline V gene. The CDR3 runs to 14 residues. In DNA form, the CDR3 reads TGCAGCGTTGGGGACGGTTTGGGAGGGTATGGCTACACCTTC. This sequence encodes CSVGDGLGGYGYTF.

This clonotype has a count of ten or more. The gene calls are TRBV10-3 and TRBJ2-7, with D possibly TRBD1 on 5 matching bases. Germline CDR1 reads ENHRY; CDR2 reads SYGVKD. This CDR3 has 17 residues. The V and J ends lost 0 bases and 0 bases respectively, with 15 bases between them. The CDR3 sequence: CAISESTSTDSSYEQYF. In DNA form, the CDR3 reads TGTGCCATCAGTGAGTCGACTTCAACAGACAGCTCCTACGAGCAGTACTTC.

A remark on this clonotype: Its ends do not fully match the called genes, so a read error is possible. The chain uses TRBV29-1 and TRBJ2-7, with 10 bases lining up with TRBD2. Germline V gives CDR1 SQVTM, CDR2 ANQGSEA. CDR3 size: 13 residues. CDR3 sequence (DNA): TGCAGCGTGCGACTAGCGGGTGACTACGAGCAGTGCTTC. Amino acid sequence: CSVRLAGDYEQCF.

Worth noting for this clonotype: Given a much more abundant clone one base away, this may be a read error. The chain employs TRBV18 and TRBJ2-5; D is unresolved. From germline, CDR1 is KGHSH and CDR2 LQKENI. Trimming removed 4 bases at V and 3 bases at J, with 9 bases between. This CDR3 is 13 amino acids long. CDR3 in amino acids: CASSRGTEETQYF. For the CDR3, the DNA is TGTGCCAGCTCACGAGGTACTGAAGAGACCCAGTACTTC.

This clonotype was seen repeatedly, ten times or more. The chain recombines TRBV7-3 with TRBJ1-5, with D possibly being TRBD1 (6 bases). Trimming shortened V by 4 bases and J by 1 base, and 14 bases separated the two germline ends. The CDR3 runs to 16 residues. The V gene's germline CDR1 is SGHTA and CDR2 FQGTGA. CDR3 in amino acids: CASSSPAGVSNQPQHF. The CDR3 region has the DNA TGTGCCAGCAGCTCCCCCGCAGGGGTCAGCAATCAGCCCCAGCATTTT.

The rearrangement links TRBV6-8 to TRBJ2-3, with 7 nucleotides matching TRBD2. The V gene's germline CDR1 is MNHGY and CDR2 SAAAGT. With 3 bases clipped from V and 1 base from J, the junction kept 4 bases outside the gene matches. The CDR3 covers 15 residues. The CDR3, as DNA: TGTGCCAGCAGTTATGGGCTAGCGGGCACAGATACGCAGTATTTT. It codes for CASSYGLAGTDTQYF.

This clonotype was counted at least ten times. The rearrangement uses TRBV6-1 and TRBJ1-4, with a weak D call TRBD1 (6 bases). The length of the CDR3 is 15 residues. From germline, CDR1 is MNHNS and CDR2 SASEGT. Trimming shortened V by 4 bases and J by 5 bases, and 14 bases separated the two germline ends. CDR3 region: CASSARQVSNEKLFF. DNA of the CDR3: TGTGCCAGCAGTGCACGACAGGTGTCAAATGAAAAACTGTTTTTT.

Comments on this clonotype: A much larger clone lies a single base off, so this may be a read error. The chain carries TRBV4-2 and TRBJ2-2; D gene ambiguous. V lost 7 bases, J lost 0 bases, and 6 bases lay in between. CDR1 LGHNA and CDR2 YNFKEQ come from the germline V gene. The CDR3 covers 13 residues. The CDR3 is CASIGANTGELFF. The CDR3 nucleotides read TGTGCCAGCATCGGAGCGAACACCGGGGAGCTGTTTTTT.

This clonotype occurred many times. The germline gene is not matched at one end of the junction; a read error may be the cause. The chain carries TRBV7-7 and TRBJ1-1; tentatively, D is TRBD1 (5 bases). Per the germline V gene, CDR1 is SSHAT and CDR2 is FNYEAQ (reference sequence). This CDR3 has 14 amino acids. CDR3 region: CASSPLEGFTEAFF. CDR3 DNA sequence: TGTGCTAGCAGCCCACTCGAGGGGTTCACTGAAGCTTTCTTT.

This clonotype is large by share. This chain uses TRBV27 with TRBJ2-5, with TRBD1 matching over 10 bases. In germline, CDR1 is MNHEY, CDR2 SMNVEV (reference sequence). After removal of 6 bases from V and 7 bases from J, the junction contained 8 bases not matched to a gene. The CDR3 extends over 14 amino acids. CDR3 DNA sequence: TGTGCCAGCAGACCGGGACAGGGGATGGGGACCCAGTACTTC. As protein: CASRPGQGMGTQYF.

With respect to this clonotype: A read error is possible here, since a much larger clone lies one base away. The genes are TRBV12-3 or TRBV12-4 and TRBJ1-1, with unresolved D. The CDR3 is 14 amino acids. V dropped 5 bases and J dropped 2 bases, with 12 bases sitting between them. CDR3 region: CASSLKAQNTEAFF. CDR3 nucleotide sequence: TGTGCCAGCAGTCTAAAGGCCCAAAACACTGAAGCTTTCTTT.

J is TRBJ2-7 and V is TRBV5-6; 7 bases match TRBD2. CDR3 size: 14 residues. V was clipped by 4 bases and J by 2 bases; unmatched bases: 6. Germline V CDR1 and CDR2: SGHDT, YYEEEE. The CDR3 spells CASSETGTTYEQYF. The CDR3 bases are TGTGCCAGCAGCGAAACCGGGACTACCTACGAGCAGTACTTC.

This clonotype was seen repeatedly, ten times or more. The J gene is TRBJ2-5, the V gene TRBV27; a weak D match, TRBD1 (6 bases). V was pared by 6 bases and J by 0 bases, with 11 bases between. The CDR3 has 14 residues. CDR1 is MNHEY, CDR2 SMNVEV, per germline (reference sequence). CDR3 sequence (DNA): TGTGCCAGCAGCTCGGACAGTTACCAAGAGACCCAGTACTTC. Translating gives CASSSDSYQETQYF.

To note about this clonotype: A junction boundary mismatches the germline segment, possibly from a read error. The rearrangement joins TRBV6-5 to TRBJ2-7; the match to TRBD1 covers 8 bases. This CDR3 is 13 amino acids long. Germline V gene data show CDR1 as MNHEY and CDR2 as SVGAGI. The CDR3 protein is CARSCQGAWEQYF. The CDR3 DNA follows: TGTGCCAGGAGTTGCCAGGGGGCATGGGAGCAGTACTTC.